One sample yielded the 27 T cell receptor beta chains listed below, sequenced in a study of blood T cell repertoires in COVID-19. Some clones are missing from TCRdb's copy, which holds only in-frame ones; the method was immunoSEQ multiplex PCR. Found here are a few hundred thousand clones, roughly 89% of them singletons; the top ten hold roughly 1.5%. The material sequenced was PBMCs or T cells enriched from blood (not recorded which). Source of these receptors: a woman younger than 35 with acute COVID-19.

This chain connects TRBV15 to TRBJ2-7; D not certain. Trimming stripped 0 bases from V and 2 bases from J, with 5 bases between. The CDR3 contains 13 residues. CDR1 LNHNV and CDR2 YYDKDF come from the germline V gene (reference sequence). The CDR3 region is CATSRDYTYEQYF. CDR3 sequence (DNA): TGTGCCACCAGCAGAGATTACACCTACGAGCAGTACTTC.

V gene TRBV7-2 combines with J gene TRBJ2-7; 8 positions match TRBD2. Germline loops: CDR1 SGHTA, CDR2 FQGNSA. The CDR3 is 15 residues long. The J segment lost 1 base and the V segment lost 1 base, leaving 3 bases of the junction unmatched. In DNA, the CDR3 is TGTGCCAGCAGCTTAGTCTCTAGCGGGTCCTACGAGCAGTACTTC. Translated, it gives CASSLVSSGSYEQYF.

This clone was seen just once. The V gene is TRBV4-1, the J gene TRBJ2-7; D possibly corresponds to TRBD1 (6 bases). With 2 bases removed from V and 3 bases from J, the gap between germline ends came to 8 bases. The germline CDR1 and CDR2 sequences are MGHRA and YSYEKL. The CDR3 spans 13 residues. In DNA, the CDR3 is TGCGCCAGCAGCCAAATGGACAGCTACGAGCAGTACTTC. Its protein product is CASSQMDSYEQYF.

The chain recombines TRBV27 with TRBJ2-7, with 9 bases aligning to TRBD2. V shed 5 bases and J 1 base; nucleotides not matched to a gene: 6. Germline assignment: CDR1 MNHEY and CDR2 SMNVEV (reference sequence). CDR3 length: 15 amino acids. CDR3 region: CASSRASGVSYEQYF. CDR3 DNA sequence: TGTGCCAGCAGTCGGGCTAGCGGGGTTTCCTACGAGCAGTACTTC.

This clone has a single count. The genes are TRBV7-2 and TRBJ2-5; 13 bases agree with TRBD2. The germline gives CDR1 SGHTA, CDR2 FQGNSA. The CDR3 totals 16 residues. V lost 5 bases, J lost 2 bases, and 5 bases stayed unmatched. Here the CDR3 reads CASSARTSGGQETQYF. The DNA of the CDR3 is TGTGCCAGCAGCGCCCGGACTAGCGGGGGACAAGAGACCCAGTACTTC. The full variable domain, completed using reference TRBV7-2 and TRBJ2-5, is GAGVSQSPSNKVTEKGKDVELRCDPISGHTALYWYRQSLGQGLEFLIYFQGNSAPDKSGLPSDRFSAERTGGSVSTLTIQRTQQEDSAVYLCASSARTSGGQETQYFGPGTRLLVL.

V gene TRBV5-1 combines with J gene TRBJ2-5; a weak D match, TRBD1 (6 bases). The germline V and J ends were trimmed by 4 bases and 5 bases, with 12 bases remaining between them. The CDR3 sequence is 13 residues long. Germline CDR1 SGHRS, CDR2 YFSETQ. CDR3 sequence reads: CASSDGTFETQYF. The CDR3 region has the DNA TGCGCCAGCAGCGATGGGACATTTGAGACCCAGTACTTC.

V usage is TRBV7-2 and J usage is TRBJ2-3, with TRBD2 matching 9 bases. J gave up 2 bases and V 5 bases, and 11 bases lay outside the gene matches. In germline, CDR1 is SGHTA, CDR2 FQGNSA. This CDR3 has 17 amino acids. This chain's CDR3 is CASSPTASGINTDTQYF. In DNA, the CDR3 is TGTGCCAGCAGCCCCACGGCTAGCGGGATTAACACAGATACGCAGTATTTT.

This sequence joins TRBV6-5 and TRBJ2-2; no firm D call. This CDR3 is built from 14 residues. Trimming stripped 5 bases from V and 1 base from J, with 8 bases between. The germline gives CDR1 MNHEY, CDR2 SVGAGI. CDR3 region: CASSRLQNTGELFF. The CDR3 bases are TGTGCCAGCAGTAGACTCCAGAACACCGGGGAGCTGTTTTTT.

This clone has just one count. The rearrangement uses TRBV11-2 and TRBJ2-7; TRBD2 might be the D (6 bases). Trimming took 1 base from V and 1 from J, leaving 14 bases between them. From germline, CDR1 is SGHAT and CDR2 FQNNGV. The CDR3 is 16 amino acids. The CDR3 DNA is TGTGCCAGCAGCTTAGTCCCCCGGGACTTTTCCTACGAGCAGTACTTC. This translates into CASSLVPRDFSYEQYF.

The chain links TRBV10-2 to TRBJ2-7; TRBD1 matches at 11 bases. Germline trimming cut 5 bases from V and 2 bases from J; bases unmatched to any gene: 2. The CDR3 totals 14 residues. Per germline, CDR1 WSHSY and CDR2 SAAADI. The CDR3, as DNA: TGCGCCAGCAGTTGGGACAGGGGGACCTACGAGCAGTACTTC. It translates to CASSWDRGTYEQYF.

The table lists this clone with a few counts. The chain uses TRBV5-4 and TRBJ2-1, with 10 bases aligning to TRBD2. CDR1 is SGHNT, CDR2 YYREEE, per germline (reference sequence). CDR3 length: 16 residues. After removal of 4 bases from V and 8 bases from J, the junction contained 12 bases not matched to a gene. DNA of the CDR3: TGTGCCAGCAGCACAAAGCGGGAGGGCCGACGTGATGAGCAGTTCTTC. Protein sequence: CASSTKREGRRDEQFF. Supplemented by reference TRBV5-4 and TRBJ2-1, the full variable domain reads ETGVTQSPTHLIKTRGQQVTLRCSSQSGHNTVSWYQQALGQGPQFIFQYYREEENGRGNFPPRFSGLQFPNYSSELNVNALELDDSALYLCASSTKREGRRDEQFFGPGTRLTVL.

The chain links TRBV29-1 to TRBJ2-7; 12 bases are a match to TRBD2. CDR3 length equals 14 residues. Trimming at V came to 7 bases and at J to 6 bases, leaving 10 bases not matched to a gene. Germline lookup yields CDR1 SQVTM and CDR2 ANQGSEA. CDR3 in DNA: TGCAGCGCCGCTAGCGGGAGGGTCCCCTCCGAGCAGTACTTC. Its translation is CSAASGRVPSEQYF.

The chain recombines TRBV6-5 with TRBJ2-7, with TRBD1 as a possible D gene (5 bases). The CDR3 consists of 15 residues. Per the germline V gene, CDR1 is MNHEY and CDR2 is SVGAGI. With 2 bases removed from V and 6 bases from J, the gap between germline ends came to 17 bases. The CDR3 DNA follows: TGTGCCAGCAGTTACGACCCAGGGCATTTGTCCGAGCAGTACTTC. Translated, it gives CASSYDPGHLSEQYF.

This clone has a single count. The gene calls are TRBV11-3 and TRBJ2-7, with D perhaps matching TRBD2 (5 bases). The V gene lost 0 bases and the J gene lost 6 bases, with 12 bases spanning the gap. The CDR3 contains 14 residues. Germline CDR1 is SGHNT and CDR2 is YENEEA. CDR3 sequence (DNA): TGTGCCAGCAGCTTAGACGCGGTGCGGGCCGAGCAGTACTTC. It codes for CASSLDAVRAEQYF.

The chain joins TRBV28 to TRBJ2-7; TRBD1 might be the D (5 bases). From germline, CDR1 is MDHEN and CDR2 SYDVKM. The CDR3 consists of 15 residues. V gave up 7 bases and J gave up 5 bases, with 21 bases separating them. The CDR3 is CASTQGPGWSHEQYF. The DNA for the CDR3 is TGTGCCAGCACCCAAGGGCCAGGGTGGTCCCACGAGCAGTACTTC.

The chain joins TRBV18 to TRBJ1-1; tentative D call: TRBD1 (5 bases). The V gene's germline CDR1 is KGHSH and CDR2 LQKENI. CDR3 length: 13 amino acids. The V gene lost 4 bases and the J gene lost 1 base, with 7 bases spanning the gap. This CDR3 reads CASSLGQNTEAFF. The CDR3 DNA reads TGTGCCAGCTCACTCGGACAGAACACTGAAGCTTTCTTT.

This chain links TRBV5-4 with TRBJ2-1; D call uncertain. V was trimmed by 0 bases and J by 1 base, leaving 5 bases between them. Germline V CDR1 and CDR2: SGHNT, YYREEE (reference sequence). The CDR3 length is 14 residues. The CDR3, as DNA: TGTGCCAGCAGCTTGGGAGTTTCCTACAATGAGCAGTTCTTC. This codes for CASSLGVSYNEQFF.

This chain joins TRBV5-6 and TRBJ1-4; tentative D call: TRBD1 (6 bases). The CDR3 consists of 16 residues. Trimming left V 3 bases short and J 4 bases short, with 16 bases between. Germline assignment: CDR1 SGHDT and CDR2 YYEEEE. CDR3: CASSSLADRINEKLFF. As DNA, the CDR3 is TGTGCCAGCAGCTCCCTGGCGGACAGAATTAATGAAAAACTGTTTTTT.

The chain uses TRBV7-2 and TRBJ1-1, with D maybe TRBD1 (5 bases). Trimming removed 1 base from V and 2 bases from J, with 14 bases in between. The germline CDR1 and CDR2 sequences are SGHTA and FQGNSA. The CDR3 loop spans 16 amino acids. CDR3 sequence (DNA): TGTGCCAGCAGCTTAGTATTGGGGGGTCCAAACACTGAAGCTTTCTTT. Residues: CASSLVLGGPNTEAFF.

CDR3 in amino acids: CASSITQREAHYNEQFF. The CDR3 DNA reads as TGTGCCAGCAGCATAACTCAGCGGGAGGCCCACTACAATGAGCAGTTCTTC. The V gene is TRBV7-9, the J gene TRBJ2-1; 9 bases line up with TRBD2. The V gene end was trimmed by 5 bases and the J gene end by 3 bases; junction bases not matched to a gene: 11. The CDR3 consists of 17 residues. Germline V gene data show CDR1 as SEHNR and CDR2 as FQNEAQ (reference sequence). The whole variable domain, filled in from reference TRBV7-9 and TRBJ2-1, reads DTGVSQNPRHKITKRGQNVTFRCDPISEHNRLYWYRQTLGQGPEFLTYFQNEAQLEKSRLLSDRFSAERPKGSFSTLEIQRTEQGDSAMYLCASSITQREAHYNEQFFGPGTRLTVL.

The CDR3 region has the DNA TGTGCCAAGAACAAGAATCAGCCCCAGCATTTT. It translates to CAKNKNQPQHF. The chain has TRBV12-3 or TRBV12-4 and TRBJ1-5; D remains ambiguous. The germline V and J ends were trimmed by 10 bases and 4 bases, with 8 bases remaining between them. This CDR3 is 11 amino acids long.

V is TRBV2 and J is TRBJ2-7, with 8 bases identical to TRBD1. After removal of 9 bases from V and 7 bases from J, the junction contained 11 bases not matched to a gene. The CDR3 loop spans 13 amino acids. Germline CDR1 reads SNHLY; CDR2 reads FYNNEI. The CDR3 nucleotides are TGTGCCAGTAGGGGACAGGCCGCCCTGGAGCAGTACTTC. It specifies CASRGQAALEQYF.

The chain uses TRBV15 and TRBJ1-3; TRBD1 matches 10 bases. With V trimmed by 0 bases and J by 3 bases, 8 bases remained unmatched. This CDR3 spans 18 amino acids. CDR1 is LNHNV, CDR2 YYDKDF, per germline (reference sequence). CDR3 region: CATSRDWGQGQNGNTIYF. The CDR3 region has the DNA TGTGCCACCAGCAGAGATTGGGGACAGGGGCAAAATGGAAACACCATATATTTT.

The CDR3 loop is CASSSVEETQYF. CDR3 in DNA: TGTGCCAGCAGCTCCGTTGAGGAGACCCAGTACTTC. This chain joins TRBV11-2 and TRBJ2-5; no clear D. V gave up 4 bases and J gave up 5 bases, with 8 bases separating them. CDR1 and CDR2 (germline): SGHAT, FQNNGV. This CDR3 region has 12 residues.

The V gene is TRBV15, the J gene TRBJ1-2; TRBD1 aligns across 8 bases. Unmatched junction bases numbered 6, after V lost 2 bases and J lost 7 bases. The CDR3 totals 14 residues. Germline V lookup: CDR1 LNHNV, CDR2 YYDKDF (reference sequence). CDR3 loop: CATSRQTGVVGYTF. The CDR3 region has the DNA TGTGCCACCAGCAGACAGACAGGGGTGGTTGGCTACACCTTC.

This clone was seen a single time. The chain joins TRBV14 to TRBJ2-4; D may be TRBD1 (6 bases). V shed 4 bases and J shed 2 bases, with 15 bases lying between them. The CDR3 length is 16 residues. The V gene's germline CDR1 is SGHDN and CDR2 FVKESK. The CDR3: CASSLFDTGTKNIQYF. In DNA, the CDR3 is TGTGCCAGCAGCCTGTTCGATACAGGGACCAAAAACATTCAGTACTTC.

The rearrangement joins TRBV9 to TRBJ2-5; TRBD1 aligns across 7 bases. Germline CDR1 and CDR2: SGDLS and YYNGEE. V lost 4 bases and J lost 6; bases outside the gene matches: 12. The CDR3 has 15 amino acids. The CDR3 protein is CASSQSAGGLKTQYF. The CDR3 coding sequence is TGTGCCAGCAGCCAAAGTGCAGGGGGTTTAAAGACCCAGTACTTC.